Presented here are 11 T cell receptor beta chains from one specimen sequenced in a study of cytomegalovirus exposure and HLA in healthy donors. Assay used: immunoSEQ multiplex PCR; TCRdb lists only in-frame clones, some missing. The sample holds about 130,000 clones; about 96% are singletons and the top ten take about 1.8%. The sequencing sample was made of PBMCs. The receptors here all came from a young man in good health and CMV-seronegative.

The chain employs TRBV30 and TRBJ1-2; TRBD1 agrees at 9 bases. Germline CDR1 GTSNPN, CDR2 SVGIG (reference sequence). The CDR3 length is 17 residues. With V trimmed by 4 bases and J by 2 bases, 14 bases remained unmatched. For the CDR3, the DNA is TGTGCCTGGAACTTGGGACAGGGTAGAGGTTCGAACTATGGCTACACCTTC. Translation gives CAWNLGQGRGSNYGYTF.

The rearrangement joins TRBV11-2 to TRBJ2-1; 13 bases agree with TRBD2. From germline, CDR1 is SGHAT and CDR2 FQNNGV. CDR3 length equals 19 residues. Trimming cost V 5 bases and J 4 bases; bases outside gene matches: 14. CDR3 DNA sequence: TGTGCCAGCAGCCATCCACGACTAGCGGGAGGCCCCCTTTACAATGAGCAGTTCTTC. It specifies CASSHPRLAGGPLYNEQFF.

V and J are TRBV7-2 and TRBJ1-1, with a tentative D call TRBD1 (6 bases). The germline gives CDR1 SGHTA, CDR2 FQGNSA. The ends were cut back, 3 bases at V and 7 bases at J, with 12 bases in the middle. The CDR3 extends over 13 amino acids. CDR3 loop: CASSLAGVGEAFF. CDR3 in DNA: TGTGCCAGCAGCTTGGCAGGGGTGGGTGAAGCTTTCTTT.

The chain couples TRBV28 to TRBJ2-1; 10 bases are a match to TRBD2. V lost 5 bases to trimming and J lost 4 bases; unmatched junction nucleotides: 14. This CDR3 contains 18 residues. Germline V gene sequence: CDR1 MDHEN, CDR2 SYDVKM. DNA of the CDR3: TGTGCCAGCAGTCCTCCCCCACCGACTAGCGGGCTATACAATGAGCAGTTCTTC. Translation gives CASSPPPPTSGLYNEQFF. The full variable domain, its missing parts supplied by reference TRBV28 and TRBJ2-1, is DVKVTQSSRYLVKRTGEKVFLECVQDMDHENMFWYRQDPGLGLRLIYFSYDVKMKEKGDIPEGYSVSREKKERFSLILESASTNQTSMYLCASSPPPPTSGLYNEQFFGPGTRLTVL.

About this clone: As the CDR3 is not closed by the conserved phenylalanine or tryptophan, this likely results from a read error. The V and J genes are TRBV27 and TRBJ2-7, with a weak D call TRBD2 (7 bases). V lost 5 bases and J 3 bases, leaving 11 bases between the germline ends. Per the germline V gene, CDR1 is MNHEY and CDR2 is SMNVEV (reference sequence). This CDR3 comprises 13 residues. CDR3 loop: CASSPGGHYEQYL. In DNA form, the CDR3 reads TGTGCCAGCAGTCCCGGGGGGCACTACGAGCAGTACCTC.

The chain has TRBV25-1 and TRBJ1-4; maybe TRBD1 (5 bases). This CDR3 has 17 amino acids. V shed 1 base and J shed 1 base, with 13 bases lying between them. Germline V gene lookup returns CDR1 MGHDK and CDR2 SYGVNS. The CDR3 DNA reads TGTGCCAGCAGTGAATCGCAGGGTATAGTAACTAATGAAAAACTGTTTTTT. Translating gives CASSESQGIVTNEKLFF.

The CDR3 sequence: CATSRDPGREQYF. In DNA form, the CDR3 reads TGTGCCACCAGCAGAGATCCAGGGAGGGAGCAGTACTTC. V gene TRBV15 combines with J gene TRBJ2-7, with D possibly matching TRBD2 (6 bases). Germline CDR1 is LNHNV and CDR2 is YYDKDF (reference sequence). V shed 0 bases and J shed 7 bases, with 10 bases lying between them. The CDR3 extends over 13 amino acids.

The chain carries TRBV19 and TRBJ2-5; 11 positions agree with TRBD1. The junction had 9 bases not matched to a gene; V was cut back by 8 bases and J by 7 bases. Germline V gives CDR1 LNHDA, CDR2 SQIVND (reference sequence). The CDR3 totals 14 residues. The CDR3 loop is CASSWTGGDRTQYF. The CDR3 DNA reads TGTGCCAGTTCCTGGACAGGGGGCGACAGGACCCAGTACTTC. Complete variable domain (other parts from reference TRBV19 and TRBJ2-5): DGGITQSPKYLFRKEGQNVTLSCEQNLNHDAMYWYRQDPGQGLRLIYYSQIVNDFQKGDIAEGYSVSREKKESFPLTVTSAQKNPTAFYLCASSWTGGDRTQYFGPGTRLLVL.

This chain joins TRBV7-9 and TRBJ2-5, with 9 bases that match TRBD2. This CDR3 is 13 amino acids long. V lost 4 bases and J lost 3; bases outside the gene matches: 0. The germline V gene encodes CDR1 SEHNR and CDR2 FQNEAQ (reference sequence). CDR3: CASSWTSEETQYF. In nucleotides, the CDR3 is TGTGCCAGCAGCTGGACTAGCGAAGAGACCCAGTACTTC.

The chain is built from TRBV28 and TRBJ2-7; TRBD2 is a possible D gene (6 bases). Germline CDR1 and CDR2: MDHEN and SYDVKM. Trimming took 2 bases from V and 1 from J, leaving 9 bases between them. CDR3 length: 14 amino acids. As DNA, the CDR3 is TGTGCCAGCAGTTTACCCCGGGGGTCCTACGAGCAGTACTTC. It specifies CASSLPRGSYEQYF.

This clone was seen once. The CDR3 is CASSRDRPYEQYF. In nucleotides, the CDR3 is TGTGCCAGCAGTCGAGACAGGCCCTACGAGCAGTACTTC. The chain is built from TRBV7-2 and TRBJ2-7, with D tentatively TRBD1 (6 bases). Germline V gives CDR1 SGHTA, CDR2 FQGNSA. This CDR3 is built from 13 residues. V shed 6 bases and J shed 2 bases, with 11 bases lying between them.